A single sample gave rise to the 16 T cell receptor beta chains below, sequenced in a study of graft-versus-host responses after intestinal transplantation. Some clones are missing from TCRdb's copy, which holds only in-frame ones; the method was immunoSEQ multiplex PCR. The sample includes some 13,000 clones, 33% of them seen just once. The sequenced sample was alloreactive CD4+ T cells from a mixed lymphocyte reaction culture, obtained before intestinal transplant. Subset noted: CFSE-low proliferating T cells sorted from roughly 6-day pre-transplant mixed lymphocyte reaction (GvH or HvG direction). These receptors all stem from a human patient who received an intestinal transplant.

The chain recombines TRBV12-5 with TRBJ1-2, with D possibly TRBD1 on 5 matching bases. V was shortened by 1 base and J by 4 bases, with 13 bases between the two germline ends. CDR1 LGHNT and CDR2 FRNRAP come from the germline V gene. The CDR3 has 15 residues. CDR3 nucleotide sequence: TGTGCTAGTGGTTTGGGGTACGGGGGAGGCTATGGCTACACCTTC. It encodes CASGLGYGGGYGYTF.

This rearrangement joins TRBV7-8 to TRBJ1-4; D may be TRBD1 (5 bases). V lost 5 bases, J lost 3 bases, and 13 bases lay in between. The germline gives CDR1 SGHVS, CDR2 FQNEAQ. The CDR3 consists of 15 residues. The CDR3 loop reads CASSLLTDPNEKLFF. CDR3 in DNA: TGTGCCAGCAGCCTCCTGACAGACCCTAATGAAAAACTGTTTTTT.

The CDR3 loop is CASSSERSHEQYF. The CDR3 DNA sequence: TGTGCCAGTAGTTCGGAGAGGTCCCACGAGCAGTACTTC. This chain joins TRBV19 and TRBJ2-7, with no clear D. This CDR3 has 13 residues. V lost 5 bases, J lost 5 bases, and 13 bases lay in between. The germline CDR1 and CDR2 sequences are LNHDA and SQIVND (reference sequence).

The table lists this clone with a few counts. V and J are TRBV28 and TRBJ2-7; D gene unclear. The CDR3 is made up of 11 amino acids. The V end lost 3 bases, the J end lost 3 bases, and 3 bases lay between the germline ends. Germline V gene sequence: CDR1 MDHEN, CDR2 SYDVKM. The CDR3 region has the DNA TGTGCCAGCAGTTTTGACTACGAGCAGTACTTC. It encodes CASSFDYEQYF.

The chain combines TRBV6-6 with TRBJ1-6; D is undetermined. Germline V gene lookup returns CDR1 MNHNY and CDR2 SVGAGI (reference sequence). This CDR3 region has 13 residues. V lost 1 base to trimming and J lost 7 bases, with 5 bases between them. The CDR3 region is CASSYWRNSPLHF. The CDR3 region has the DNA TGTGCCAGCAGTTACTGGCGGAATTCACCCCTCCACTTT.

To note about this clone: Other DNA sequences from this sample encode an identical CDR3 as well. This sequence joins TRBV12-5 and TRBJ2-3; the D is unclear. This CDR3 comprises 13 residues. From germline, CDR1 is LGHNT and CDR2 FRNRAP. V dropped 5 bases and J dropped 0 bases, with 6 bases sitting between them. CDR3 sequence (DNA): TGTGCTAGTGGTCTGTCCAGCACAGATACGCAGTATTTT. Residues: CASGLSSTDTQYF.

J is TRBJ2-5 and V is TRBV18; D is uncertain. V lost 9 bases, J lost 2 bases, and 16 bases lay in between. Germline lookup yields CDR1 KGHSH and CDR2 LQKENI. This CDR3 is 14 amino acids long. CDR3 DNA sequence: TGTGCCAGTTCTCTCGGGTCTTCGCAAGAGACCCAGTACTTC. This gives the protein CASSLGSSQETQYF.

This clone was seen a handful of times. This chain joins TRBV7-9 and TRBJ2-2; 12 bases map to TRBD2. Losses at the gene ends were 3 bases for V and 9 bases for J; bases not matched to a gene: 5. The V gene's germline CDR1 is SEHNR and CDR2 FQNEAQ (reference sequence). The CDR3 consists of 15 residues. CDR3 in DNA: TGTGCCAGCAGCTTGGCTAGCGGGAGGGTCCGGGAGCTGTTTTTT. Protein sequence: CASSLASGRVRELFF.

This clone has only one observation. This sequence joins TRBV6-5 and TRBJ1-1; possibly TRBD1 for D (5 bases). Germline CDR1 and CDR2: MNHEY and SVGAGI. The CDR3 has 14 amino acids. Trimming cost V 2 bases and J 0 bases, with 7 bases left between them. The CDR3 DNA follows: TGTGCCAGCAGTTACAGAGGGGTGAACACTGAAGCTTTCTTT. Its protein is CASSYRGVNTEAFF.

The chain employs TRBV7-9 and TRBJ2-3; tentatively, D is TRBD2 (6 bases). There are 15 residues in the CDR3. V was clipped by 4 bases and J by 4 bases, with 15 bases between them. Germline CDR1 is SEHNR and CDR2 is FQNEAQ (reference sequence). Here the CDR3 reads CASSSGGTGADTQYF. In DNA form, the CDR3 reads TGTGCCAGCAGCTCTGGCGGGACTGGGGCAGATACGCAGTATTTT.

CDR3 protein: CASIGLAGGGGYNEQFF. The DNA of the CDR3 is TGTGCCAGTATCGGACTAGCGGGAGGAGGGGGCTACAATGAGCAGTTCTTC. The J gene is TRBJ2-1, the V gene TRBV19; 14 bases map to TRBD2. Germline CDR1 is LNHDA and CDR2 is SQIVND (reference sequence). There are 17 residues in the CDR3. The V and J ends lost 7 bases and 3 bases, in that order; junction bases with no gene match: 8.

This chain joins TRBV7-2 and TRBJ2-2; 8 nucleotides match TRBD1. The CDR3 runs 17 residues. V dropped 1 base and J dropped 3; count of bases not matched to a gene: 7. Germline CDR1 is SGHTA and CDR2 is FQGNSA. CDR3 nucleotide sequence: TGTGCCAGCAGCTTAGACCCGACAGGGGTTGACACCGGGGAGCTGTTTTTT. Its protein product is CASSLDPTGVDTGELFF.

This clone has just a few counts. This rearrangement joins TRBV6-6 to TRBJ2-2, with D possibly matching TRBD2 (6 bases). The length of the CDR3 is 15 residues. Germline V gives CDR1 MNHNY, CDR2 SVGAGI (reference sequence). Trimming shortened V by 5 bases and J by 6 bases, and 16 bases separated the two germline ends. CDR3 nucleotide sequence: TGTGCCAGCAGTCTACGGGGGTTGGGGTCCGGGGAGCTGTTTTTT. Residues: CASSLRGLGSGELFF.

This clone ranks as medium-sized. The rearrangement uses TRBV7-9 and TRBJ2-5, with 8 bases identical to TRBD2. Germline V gene data show CDR1 as SEHNR and CDR2 as FQNEAQ (reference sequence). Trimming cost V 5 bases and J 4 bases; bases outside gene matches: 9. The CDR3 runs to 15 residues. For the CDR3, the DNA is TGTGCCAGCAGCAGTCAAGCGGGAGTATCAGAGACCCAGTACTTC. Protein sequence: CASSSQAGVSETQYF.

The chain employs TRBV11-3 and TRBJ1-1, with D perhaps TRBD1 (5 bases). V dropped 5 bases and J dropped 5 bases, with 9 bases sitting between them. The CDR3 runs to 12 residues. In germline, CDR1 is SGHNT, CDR2 YENEEA. CDR3 sequence (DNA): TGTGCCAGCAGCGGTCGGGGGACTGAAGCTTTCTTT. It codes for CASSGRGTEAFF. Full variable domain (rest looked up from reference TRBV11-3 and TRBJ1-1): EAGVVQSPRYKIIEKKQPVAFWCNPISGHNTLYWYLQNLGQGPELLIRYENEEAVDDSQLPKDRFSAERLKGVDSTLKIQPAELGDSAVYLCASSGRGTEAFFGQGTRLTVV.

The chain couples TRBV5-1 to TRBJ1-2, with D possibly TRBD1 on 6 matching bases. The CDR3 sequence is 13 residues long. Germline CDR1 SGHRS, CDR2 YFSETQ. Trimming shortened V by 4 bases and J by 11 bases, and 18 bases separated the two germline ends. CDR3 sequence: CASSPTLQGPYTF. CDR3 coding DNA: TGCGCCAGCAGCCCAACACTTCAGGGGCCGTACACCTTC.